The text below deals with one T cell receptor (beta chain). This entry is derived from a study of blood T cell repertoires in COVID-19. The V gene's germline CDR1 is DFQATT and CDR2 SNEGSKA (reference sequence). The CDR3 runs 14 residues. The V end was cut by 3 bases, the J end by 6 bases, with 12 bases between. TCRdb's copy holds only in-frame clones and misses some; the assay was immunoSEQ multiplex PCR. This table holds roughly 220,000 clones, 80% to 85% found once. Sequenced input: peripheral blood. The chain joins TRBV20-1 to TRBJ1-6, with a possible D match to TRBD1 (6 bases). The TCR was taken from a woman aged 55-69 years who had recovered from COVID-19. The CDR3 reads CSASMDRFNSPLHF. In DNA, the CDR3 is TGCAGTGCTAGTATGGACAGATTTAATTCACCCCTCCACTTT.